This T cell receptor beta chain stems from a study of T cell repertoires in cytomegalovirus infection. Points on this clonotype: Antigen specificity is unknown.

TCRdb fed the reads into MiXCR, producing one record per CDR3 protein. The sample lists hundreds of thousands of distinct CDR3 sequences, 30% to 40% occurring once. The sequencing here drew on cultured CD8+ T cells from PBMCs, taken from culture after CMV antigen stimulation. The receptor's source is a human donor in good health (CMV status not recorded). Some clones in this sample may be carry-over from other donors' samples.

The DNA of the CDR3 is TGTGCCAGCAGTCTTGACAGGGTTGGAGAGGGCGGCTACACCTTC. Translating gives CASSLDRVGEGGYTF. The chain combines TRBV6-6 with TRBJ1-2, with 7 bases matching TRBD1. In germline, CDR1 is MNHNY, CDR2 SVGAGI (reference sequence). This CDR3 region has 15 residues. V shed 5 bases, J shed 8 bases, and the junction held 14 bases outside the gene matches.